One sample yielded the 22 T cell receptor beta chains listed below, sequenced in a study of cytomegalovirus exposure and HLA in healthy donors. This PCR relied on a set of 60 Vbeta primers and 13 Jbeta primers. The table came from immunoSEQ multiplex PCR; TCRdb's copy has only in-frame clones and leaves some out. The sample gives 200,000 or so clones, approximately 83% of which show up once; 0.71% is in the top ten. The material sequenced was PBMCs. These receptors were taken from a boy aged 2 to 10 in good health and CMV-seronegative.

The chain is built from TRBV5-1 and TRBJ2-2, with D uncertain. Germline V gives CDR1 SGHRS, CDR2 YFSETQ. The V end was cut by 5 bases, the J end by 0 bases, with 11 bases between. CDR3 size: 15 residues. CDR3: CASRADTANTGELFF. The CDR3 nucleotides are TGCGCCAGCAGGGCAGATACCGCGAACACCGGGGAGCTGTTTTTT.

The chain has TRBV5-4 and TRBJ1-1; the D is unclear. Trimming cost V 0 bases and J 0 bases, with 3 bases left between them. This CDR3 spans 13 amino acids. Germline CDR1 reads SGHNT; CDR2 reads YYREEE (reference sequence). For the CDR3, the DNA is TGTGCCAGCAGCTTGGATATGAACACTGAAGCTTTCTTT. It yields the protein CASSLDMNTEAFF.

The chain couples TRBV6-1 to TRBJ2-4; perhaps TRBD2 as D (6 bases). The CDR3 spans 15 residues. In germline, CDR1 is MNHNS, CDR2 SASEGT. The V end was cut by 3 bases, the J end by 4 bases, with 13 bases between. In DNA form, the CDR3 reads TGTGCCAGCAGTGACCCGGGGGAACCTAAAAACATTCAGTACTTC. Protein: CASSDPGEPKNIQYF.

The V gene is TRBV29-1, the J gene TRBJ2-7; 9 bases align to TRBD1. The trim removed 4 bases at V and 7 bases at J, leaving 14 bases unmatched. Germline-derived CDR1 and CDR2 are SQVTM and ANQGSEA. This CDR3 is built from 15 residues. DNA for the CDR3: TGCAGCGTTGGCGGGGTAGGGACAGGGCGTTCGGAGCAGTACTTC. This encodes CSVGGVGTGRSEQYF.

The rearrangement uses TRBV7-2 and TRBJ2-3, with D possibly being TRBD1 (5 bases). CDR3 size: 15 residues. Trimming pared 5 bases from V and 2 bases from J, leaving 14 bases between. Germline CDR1 and CDR2: SGHTA and FQGNSA. CDR3 DNA sequence: TGTGCCAGCAGCCCGGGTACAGGCCTCACAGATACGCAGTATTTT. This codes for CASSPGTGLTDTQYF. Drawing the rest from reference TRBV7-2 and TRBJ2-3, the complete variable domain is GAGVSQSPSNKVTEKGKDVELRCDPISGHTALYWYRQSLGQGLEFLIYFQGNSAPDKSGLPSDRFSAERTGGSVSTLTIQRTQQEDSAVYLCASSPGTGLTDTQYFGPGTRLTVL.

The chain is built from TRBV30 and TRBJ1-5; a possible D gene is TRBD1 (6 bases). The germline gives CDR1 GTSNPN, CDR2 SVGIG (reference sequence). This CDR3 is built from 12 residues. V was trimmed by 6 bases and J by 4 bases, leaving 10 bases between them. CDR3 in amino acids: CACNGQNQPQHF. DNA for the CDR3: TGTGCCTGCAACGGACAGAATCAGCCCCAGCATTTT.

The chain couples TRBV6-1 to TRBJ1-5, with 8 bases fitting TRBD1. The CDR3 extends over 17 amino acids. The V gene end was trimmed by 2 bases and the J gene end by 5 bases; junction bases not matched to a gene: 11. In germline, CDR1 is MNHNS, CDR2 SASEGT. DNA for the CDR3: TGTGCCAGCAGTGAATATGGGCCGGACAGGGATTATCAGCCCCAGCATTTT. Protein sequence: CASSEYGPDRDYQPQHF.

The gene calls are TRBV5-8 and TRBJ1-4; 7 bases agree with TRBD1. Unmatched junction bases numbered 10, after V lost 4 bases and J lost 4 bases. Per the germline V gene, CDR1 is SGHTS and CDR2 is YDEGEE. CDR3 length equals 16 residues. The CDR3 region is CASSHGQELNNEKLFF. CDR3 in DNA: TGTGCCAGCAGCCATGGACAGGAACTTAATAATGAAAAACTGTTTTTT.

V and J are TRBV27 and TRBJ2-7; D gene ambiguous. This CDR3 has 12 amino acids. In germline, CDR1 is MNHEY, CDR2 SMNVEV (reference sequence). Trimming removed 4 bases at V and 0 bases at J, with 4 bases between. The CDR3 bases are TGTGCCAGCAGTTCCTCCTCCTACGAGCAGTACTTC. Translating it yields CASSSSSYEQYF.

The rearrangement joins TRBV9 to TRBJ2-7, with 8 bases aligning to TRBD1. The CDR3 consists of 13 residues. The trim removed 3 bases at V and 1 base at J, leaving 0 bases unmatched. Looked up from germline, CDR1 is SGDLS and CDR2 is YYNGEE. CDR3 nucleotides: TGTGCCAGCAGCGACAGGGGGTCCTACGAGCAGTACTTC. It encodes CASSDRGSYEQYF. Full variable domain (outside the CDR3, taken from reference TRBV9 and TRBJ2-7): DSGVTQTPKHLITATGQRVTLRCSPRSGDLSVYWYQQSLDQGLQFLIQYYNGEERAKGNILERFSAQQFPDLHSELNLSSLELGDSALYFCASSDRGSYEQYFGPGTRLTVT.

V gene TRBV27 combines with J gene TRBJ1-2; the match to TRBD1 covers 10 bases. V dropped 5 bases and J dropped 8; count of bases not matched to a gene: 5. This CDR3 has 13 residues. Germline CDR1 and CDR2: MNHEY and SMNVEV (reference sequence). Here the CDR3 DNA reads TGTGCCAGCAGTCGACAGGGGGCCTCGGGCTACACCTTC. It specifies CASSRQGASGYTF.

CDR3 sequence reads: CASSLAGLAGAQFF. The CDR3 nucleotides read TGTGCCAGCAGCTTAGCTGGCCTAGCGGGGGCTCAGTTCTTC. The rearrangement joins TRBV7-2 to TRBJ2-1, with 10 bases that match TRBD2. Losses at the gene ends were 0 bases for V and 13 bases for J; bases not matched to a gene: 6. The germline CDR1 and CDR2 sequences are SGHTA and FQGNSA. The CDR3 runs 14 residues.

The count of this clone is one. This chain uses TRBV30 with TRBJ1-2; no clear D. With 8 bases removed from V and 7 bases from J, the gap between germline ends came to 23 bases. The germline V gene encodes CDR1 GTSNPN and CDR2 SVGIG (reference sequence). This CDR3 has 14 residues. Written as DNA, the CDR3 is TGTGCCAGAGATCACCCTCGGGAGGGCCTTGGCTACACCTTC. Protein: CARDHPREGLGYTF.

This chain joins TRBV6-1 and TRBJ1-4; D remains ambiguous. The CDR3 sequence is 15 residues long. Germline V gene sequence: CDR1 MNHNS, CDR2 SASEGT. V gave up 5 bases and J gave up 2 bases, with 12 bases separating them. The CDR3 loop reads CASSPSRRTNEKLFF. The CDR3 DNA is TGTGCCAGCAGTCCTAGTCGACGGACTAATGAAAAACTGTTTTTT.

This clone appeared a few times. The chain employs TRBV5-6 and TRBJ1-4, with D hard to call. There are 15 residues in the CDR3. Germline V CDR1 and CDR2: SGHDT, YYEEEE. The V gene lost 3 bases and the J gene lost 8 bases, with 17 bases spanning the gap. CDR3 sequence: CASSSMGGLDEKLFF. The CDR3 DNA is TGTGCCAGCAGCTCCATGGGAGGGTTAGACGAAAAACTGTTTTTT. Complete variable domain (other parts from reference TRBV5-6 and TRBJ1-4): DAGVTQSPTHLIKTRGQQVTLRCSPKSGHDTVSWYQQALGQGPQFIFQYYEEEERQRGNFPDRFSGHQFPNYSSELNVNALLLGDSALYLCASSSMGGLDEKLFFGSGTQLSVL.

The chain employs TRBV5-1 and TRBJ2-7; D may be TRBD2 (6 bases). Trimming shortened V by 4 bases and J by 0 bases, and 20 bases separated the two germline ends. CDR1 is SGHRS and CDR2 is YFSETQ in the germline V gene. This CDR3 region has 17 residues. The CDR3 bases are TGCGCCAGCAGCGTAGGTCTAGGAACGGGAGTCTCCTACGAGCAGTACTTC. Translated: CASSVGLGTGVSYEQYF.

This clone was counted only a few times. Written as DNA, the CDR3 is TGTGCCACGGAGGACAGGAACACCGGGGAGCTGTTTTTT. This translates into CATEDRNTGELFF. V usage is TRBV2 and J usage is TRBJ2-2, with D possibly TRBD1 on 6 matching bases. V dropped 10 bases and J dropped 1 base, with 10 bases sitting between them. The CDR3 has 13 amino acids. Germline CDR1 reads SNHLY; CDR2 reads FYNNEI.

The rearrangement links TRBV6-1 to TRBJ1-1; 10 bases match TRBD1. The CDR3 loop spans 13 amino acids. J was trimmed by 6 bases and V by 6 bases; bases with no gene match: 4. Germline V gene sequence: CDR1 MNHNS, CDR2 SASEGT. The CDR3 DNA sequence: TGTGCCAGCAGGACAGGGGGCCGACCTGAAGCTTTCTTT. Encoded protein: CASRTGGRPEAFF.

This chain links TRBV14 with TRBJ1-2; D gene ambiguous. V dropped 4 bases and J dropped 7 bases, with 10 bases sitting between them. CDR1 SGHDN and CDR2 FVKESK come from the germline V gene. There are 12 residues in the CDR3. CDR3 coding DNA: TGTGCCAGCAGCCTCAGTACTAGTGGCTACACCTTC. Translating it yields CASSLSTSGYTF. Supplemented by reference TRBV14 and TRBJ1-2, the full variable domain reads EAGVTQFPSHSVIEKGQTVTLRCDPISGHDNLYWYRRVMGKEIKFLLHFVKESKQDESGMPNNRFLAERTGGTYSTLKVQPAELEDSGVYFCASSLSTSGYTFGSGTRLTVV.

There are a few counts of this clone. The V and J genes are TRBV7-8 and TRBJ2-7; TRBD1 matches 9 bases. Per the germline V gene, CDR1 is SGHVS and CDR2 is FQNEAQ. The CDR3 extends over 13 amino acids. V shed 5 bases and J 5 bases; nucleotides not matched to a gene: 4. The CDR3 region is CASSGTGINEQYF. CDR3 sequence (DNA): TGTGCCAGCAGCGGGACAGGGATTAACGAGCAGTACTTC.

The V call is TRBV2, the J call TRBJ2-3; TRBD2 aligns across 8 bases. This CDR3 is 14 amino acids long. Germline values: CDR1 SNHLY, CDR2 FYNNEI. J gave up 5 bases and V 4 bases, and 5 bases lay outside the gene matches. DNA of the CDR3: TGTGCCAGCAGTGTCAGCGGGGGAATAGATACGCAGTATTTT. This encodes CASSVSGGIDTQYF.

This CDR3 reads CASSLEGYGYTF. The CDR3 DNA follows: TGCGCCAGCAGCTTGGAGGGGTATGGCTACACCTTC. V and J are TRBV5-1 and TRBJ1-2; maybe TRBD1 (5 bases). Deletions cut 0 bases from V and 5 bases from J, with 5 bases between. Germline values: CDR1 SGHRS, CDR2 YFSETQ. The CDR3 consists of 12 residues.